Shown below are 27 T cell receptor beta chains from a single sample sequenced in a study of shared T cell receptors in the human thymus (dated by TCRdb to the early 2020s). The library came from the immunoSEQ multiplex PCR assay. The table was pulled from immuneACCESS by TCRdb, which kept in-frame rearrangements only. Such tables lose some clones; where checked, under half of the loss comes from unresolved V genes, and the rest has no known cause. In all, the sample holds approximately 490,000 clones, and about 84% of those were seen once. Together, the top ten hold approximately 0.013% of the sample. This sample was shared with a second study, whose subject was human thymus T cells.

The sequenced sample consisted of thymocytes. All receptors come from a boy less than two years old with a congenital heart defect. Donor details come from another sample of the same person, matched by shared clones.

This chain uses TRBV27 with TRBJ1-2; D is ambiguous. Between the trimmed V and J ends, which lost 5 bases and 4 bases, there was a span of 11 bases. Per the germline V gene, CDR1 is MNHEY and CDR2 is SMNVEV (reference sequence). This CDR3 is built from 13 residues. This chain's CDR3 is CASSPNLVYGYTF. The CDR3 DNA is TGTGCCAGCAGTCCGAACTTAGTCTATGGCTACACCTTC.

The J gene is TRBJ2-6, the V gene TRBV5-1, with D unclear. Trimming took off 4 bases at V and 2 bases at J, with 10 bases between the two ends. The CDR3 length is 15 residues. Per germline, CDR1 SGHRS and CDR2 YFSETQ. CDR3 sequence: CASSAPSTGANVLTF. The CDR3 DNA is TGCGCCAGCAGCGCCCCGAGCACTGGGGCCAACGTCCTGACTTTC.

The CDR3 is CASSATDSIQETQYF. The CDR3 nucleotides read TGTGCCAGCAGCGCTACGGACTCCATACAAGAGACCCAGTACTTC. The chain is built from TRBV7-2 and TRBJ2-5; D is perhaps TRBD2 (5 bases). Germline CDR1 is SGHTA and CDR2 is FQGNSA. The CDR3 has 15 amino acids. The ends were cut back, 5 bases at V and 2 bases at J, with 15 bases in the middle. Filled out from reference TRBV7-2 and TRBJ2-5, the complete variable domain reads GAGVSQSPSNKVTEKGKDVELRCDPISGHTALYWYRQSLGQGLEFLIYFQGNSAPDKSGLPSDRFSAERTGGSVSTLTIQRTQQEDSAVYLCASSATDSIQETQYFGPGTRLLVL.

The chain employs TRBV5-1 and TRBJ2-7; tentative D call: TRBD1 (6 bases). Looked up from germline, CDR1 is SGHRS and CDR2 is YFSETQ. The CDR3 has 17 residues. Trimming removed 4 bases at V and 2 bases at J, with 22 bases between. CDR3 sequence (DNA): TGCGCCAGCAGCCTCTCCACTCTCCGGGACATCGCCTACGAGCAGTACTTC. This translates into CASSLSTLRDIAYEQYF.

The chain employs TRBV27 and TRBJ2-3; TRBD1 is a possible D gene (6 bases). Trimming took 5 bases from V and 1 from J, leaving 19 bases between them. This CDR3 region has 17 residues. The V gene's germline CDR1 is MNHEY and CDR2 SMNVEV (reference sequence). The CDR3 reads CASSPLGDITRTDTQYF. The CDR3 DNA follows: TGTGCCAGCAGTCCCCTGGGGGACATCACTCGCACAGATACGCAGTATTTT.

The rearrangement joins TRBV7-3 to TRBJ2-2; no clear D. Germline CDR1 is SGHTA and CDR2 is FQGTGA. The CDR3 is made up of 14 amino acids. V shed 5 bases and J shed 5 bases, with 12 bases lying between them. The CDR3 reads CASSRDCGTGELFF. For the CDR3, the DNA is TGTGCCAGCAGCCGTGACTGTGGAACCGGGGAGCTGTTTTTT.

V gene TRBV28 combines with J gene TRBJ1-2, with no clear D. Looked up from germline, CDR1 is MDHEN and CDR2 is SYDVKM. The CDR3 contains 13 residues. V was trimmed by 5 bases and J by 4 bases, leaving 11 bases between them. Here the CDR3 reads CASSRVSGYGYTF. As DNA, the CDR3 is TGTGCCAGCAGTCGGGTCAGCGGCTATGGCTACACCTTC.

The chain uses TRBV6-4 and TRBJ2-1, with TRBD1 matching 8 bases. The CDR3 has 17 residues. The trim removed 0 bases at V and 5 bases at J, leaving 9 bases unmatched. The germline V gene encodes CDR1 MRHNA and CDR2 SNTAGT. The CDR3 loop is CASSDSAWTGTDNEQFF. CDR3 DNA: TGTGCCAGCAGTGACTCTGCTTGGACAGGGACCGACAATGAGCAGTTCTTC.

The chain recombines TRBV27 with TRBJ2-3; 7 nucleotides align to TRBD2. V lost 3 bases, J lost 3 bases, and 15 bases stayed unmatched. This CDR3 contains 18 residues. CDR1 is MNHEY and CDR2 is SMNVEV in the germline V gene (reference sequence). This CDR3 is CASSFLAGVRWVTDTQYF. The CDR3 bases are TGTGCCAGCAGTTTTCTGGCGGGAGTTCGATGGGTAACAGATACGCAGTATTTT.

The chain joins TRBV21-1 to TRBJ2-3; the DNA was not compared with TRBD2, the D call given in the table. TRBV21-1 has pseudogene status. The length of the CDR3 is 16 residues. The chain's CDR3 is CASSIKRRDYTDTQYF. The CDR3 DNA is TGTGCCAGCAGCATAAAACGACGGGACTACACAGATACGCAGTATTTT.

CDR3 bases: TGTGCCAGCAGCTTGGCGCGGAACTCCTACGAGCAGTACTTC. Translating it yields CASSLARNSYEQYF. V usage is TRBV5-6 and J usage is TRBJ2-7; the D is unclear. The CDR3 is 14 amino acids. The V and J ends lost 0 bases and 0 bases respectively, with 7 bases between them. Germline CDR1 and CDR2: SGHDT and YYEEEE.

The CDR3 here is CASSAGTGSNQPQHF. In nucleotides, the CDR3 is TGTGCCAGCAGCGCCGGGACAGGGAGCAATCAGCCCCAGCATTTT. The chain carries TRBV7-9 and TRBJ1-5, with 9 bases lining up with TRBD1. This CDR3 is built from 15 residues. Trimming cost V 5 bases and J 1 base; bases outside gene matches: 3. Germline values: CDR1 SEHNR, CDR2 FQNEAQ (reference sequence).

The chain uses TRBV7-9 and TRBJ2-6, with 13 nucleotides matching TRBD2. With 4 bases clipped from V and 4 bases from J, the junction kept 7 bases outside the gene matches. There are 18 residues in the CDR3. Germline-derived CDR1 and CDR2 are SEHNR and FQNEAQ (reference sequence). The CDR3 DNA sequence: TGTGCCAGCAGCTCGGGACTAGCGGGGCTTGGGGGGGCCAACGTCCTGACTTTC. Translated, it gives CASSSGLAGLGGANVLTF.

This clone was recorded once. The chain couples TRBV7-4 to TRBJ2-2, with D uncertain. In germline, CDR1 is SGHVT, CDR2 SQSDAQ. There are 14 residues in the CDR3. Trimming left V 0 bases short and J 5 bases short, with 7 bases between. This CDR3 reads CASSLASGTGELFF. In DNA, the CDR3 is TGTGCCAGCAGCTTAGCCTCCGGGACCGGGGAGCTGTTTTTT.

Of note for this clone: Germline and junction disagree at one end, which may indicate a read error. The rearrangement joins TRBV7-7 to TRBJ2-5; no reliable D call. Germline V gene lookup returns CDR1 SSHAT and CDR2 FNYEAQ (reference sequence). The CDR3 totals 13 residues. The CDR3 is CASSPLSFETQYF. The DNA for the CDR3 is TGTGCTAGCAGCCCCCTAAGCTTTGAGACCCAGTACTTC. Full variable domain (rest looked up from reference TRBV7-7 and TRBJ2-5): GAGVSQSPRYKVTKRGQDVTLRCDPISSHATLYWYQQALGQGPEFLTYFNYEAQPDKSGLPSDRFSAERPEGSISTLTIQRTEQRDSAMYRCASSPLSFETQYFGPGTRLLVL.

The chain employs TRBV4-3 and TRBJ1-6; D call uncertain. CDR1 is LGHNA, CDR2 YSLEER, per germline. This CDR3 comprises 18 residues. V lost 0 bases, J lost 4 bases, and 16 bases lay in between. CDR3 DNA: TGCGCCAGCAGCCAAGATACCAGTCTCCGCTTATATAATTCACCCCTCCACTTT. Residues: CASSQDTSLRLYNSPLHF.

The chain joins TRBV6-1 to TRBJ1-2; D ambiguous. V was clipped by 5 bases and J by 5 bases, with 9 bases between them. Per germline, CDR1 MNHNS and CDR2 SASEGT. The length of the CDR3 is 12 residues. CDR3 amino acids: CASSPRTYGYTF. The CDR3 region has the DNA TGTGCCAGCAGTCCGAGAACTTATGGCTACACCTTC.

The chain combines TRBV19 with TRBJ1-1; D perhaps matches TRBD1 (5 bases). Trimming took off 1 base at V and 5 bases at J, with 20 bases between the two ends. The CDR3 runs 17 residues. The germline V gene encodes CDR1 LNHDA and CDR2 SQIVND (reference sequence). CDR3 sequence reads: CASSIGIGRRGGTEAFF. CDR3 coding DNA: TGTGCCAGTAGTATAGGGATAGGCAGAAGGGGAGGTACTGAAGCTTTCTTT. Filled out from reference TRBV19 and TRBJ1-1, the complete variable domain reads DGGITQSPKYLFRKEGQNVTLSCEQNLNHDAMYWYRQDPGQGLRLIYYSQIVNDFQKGDIAEGYSVSREKKESFPLTVTSAQKNPTAFYLCASSIGIGRRGGTEAFFGQGTRLTVV.

The rearrangement links TRBV14 to TRBJ1-3; D unclear. The germline V and J ends were trimmed by 3 bases and 0 bases, with 6 bases remaining between them. Germline lookup yields CDR1 SGHDN and CDR2 FVKESK. The CDR3 is 14 residues long. The CDR3 spells CASSQESSGNTIYF. Written as DNA, the CDR3 is TGTGCCAGCAGCCAGGAGAGCTCTGGAAACACCATATATTTT.

The chain has TRBV14 and TRBJ2-3, with TRBD2 matching 7 bases. Germline loops: CDR1 SGHDN, CDR2 FVKESK. After removal of 3 bases from V and 0 bases from J, the junction contained 3 bases not matched to a gene. The CDR3 extends over 15 amino acids. DNA for the CDR3: TGTGCCAGCAGCCAGGGGGGGGATAGCACAGATACGCAGTATTTT. Translating it yields CASSQGGDSTDTQYF.

The genes are TRBV9 and TRBJ2-3, with D possibly TRBD2 on 6 matching bases. This CDR3 spans 15 amino acids. V gave up 0 bases and J gave up 2 bases, with 10 bases separating them. Germline V CDR1 and CDR2: SGDLS, YYNGEE. CDR3 sequence: CASSVETGVTDTQYF. CDR3 DNA: TGTGCCAGCAGCGTAGAAACGGGGGTCACAGATACGCAGTATTTT.

This chain links TRBV28 with TRBJ2-3; 8 bases map to TRBD2. From germline, CDR1 is MDHEN and CDR2 SYDVKM. This CDR3 has 16 amino acids. Trimming at V came to 4 bases and at J to 6 bases, leaving 12 bases not matched to a gene. CDR3 region: CASSSILAVLPDTQYF. The CDR3 DNA follows: TGTGCCAGCAGTTCCATACTAGCGGTCCTCCCCGATACGCAGTATTTT.

This chain connects TRBV9 to TRBJ2-5, with D perhaps TRBD2 (6 bases). Trimming removed 4 bases at V and 2 bases at J, with 15 bases between. CDR1 SGDLS and CDR2 YYNGEE come from the germline V gene. The CDR3 spans 15 residues. The CDR3 loop is CASSRSAGKQETQYF. The CDR3 coding sequence is TGTGCCAGCAGCAGATCGGCGGGAAAGCAAGAGACCCAGTACTTC.

The chain is built from TRBV30 and TRBJ2-5; TRBD1 is a possible D gene (5 bases). The germline V gene has CDR1 GTSNPN and CDR2 SVGIG (reference sequence). V lost 4 bases and J 3 bases, leaving 15 bases between the germline ends. The CDR3 consists of 14 residues. CDR3 region: CAWTPLDTKETQYF. For the CDR3, the DNA is TGTGCCTGGACCCCCTTGGACACTAAAGAGACCCAGTACTTC.

The rearrangement joins TRBV11-3 to TRBJ2-1, with a tentative D call TRBD1 (6 bases). The length of the CDR3 is 15 residues. CDR1 and CDR2 (germline): SGHNT, YENEEA. V was cut by 1 base and J by 3 bases, with 10 bases left in between. The CDR3 nucleotides read TGTGCCAGCAGCTTAGGGGGGACATACTACAATGAGCAGTTCTTC. It specifies CASSLGGTYYNEQFF.

This sequence joins TRBV11-2 and TRBJ1-4; D gene uncertain. Germline CDR1 and CDR2: SGHAT and FQNNGV. The CDR3 consists of 14 residues. Deletions cut 1 base from V and 12 bases from J, with 15 bases between. In nucleotides, the CDR3 is TGTGCCAGCAGCTTAGTGTCGGGTTCATCGGAACTGTTTTTT. Protein sequence: CASSLVSGSSELFF.

This clone was seen more than once but under ten times. V gene TRBV7-9 combines with J gene TRBJ2-1; 11 bases map to TRBD1. After removal of 6 bases from V and 9 bases from J, the junction contained 13 bases not matched to a gene. Per germline, CDR1 SEHNR and CDR2 FQNEAQ (reference sequence). The CDR3 runs to 16 residues. CDR3 coding DNA: TGTGCCAGCAGTGTCCCCCGGGACAGGGGGGACGGTGAGCAGTTCTTC. As protein: CASSVPRDRGDGEQFF.